This record looks at one T cell receptor beta chain sequence and its context. Antigen: not known. This entry comes from a study of T cell responses to AZD1222 COVID-19 vaccine. Study-wide findings and caveats: It should be noted that donors were predominantly white British and more often female, and clonal diversity was possibly underestimated. Across spike, vaccine-associated CD4 TCRs were found, dominant at 160-218 and 743-854. With two AZD1222 doses given, Spike-specific TCR breadth and depth both rose.

V dropped 1 base and J dropped 0 bases, with 12 bases sitting between them. This CDR3 spans 17 amino acids. Germline V lookup: CDR1 LGHDT, CDR2 YNNKEL (reference sequence). Here immunoSEQ multiplex PCR was the method, and the copy in TCRdb shows in-frame clones only, minus some. The sample has roughly 170,000 clones, 85% to 95% seen once. The source of this sequence is an adult who received the AZD1222 COVID-19 vaccine. V and J are TRBV3-1 (or the pseudogene TRBV3-2) and TRBJ1-4, with D possibly being TRBD1 (6 bases). The sequences come from peripheral blood, collected 28 days after the second AZD1222 dose. The CDR3, as DNA: TGTGCCAGCAGCCAAGTTCACAGGGATTCAACTAATGAAAAACTGTTTTTT. Translation: CASSQVHRDSTNEKLFF.